This entry lists 22 T cell receptor beta chains sequenced from one sample in a study of blood T cell repertoires in COVID-19. Sequencing was performed with immunoSEQ multiplex PCR; in TCRdb, only in-frame clones are kept and a portion is missing. The sample contains about 150,000 clones, 80% to 85% of which appear only once. Material: peripheral blood. The receptors stem from a man aged 30-40 years with COVID-19, enrolled during active disease.

This clone was seen a few times. This chain joins TRBV7-2 and TRBJ2-3; D remains ambiguous. Trimming pared 4 bases from V and 5 bases from J, leaving 7 bases between. This CDR3 has 12 residues. Germline V CDR1 and CDR2: SGHTA, FQGNSA. The CDR3: CASSSSRDTQYF. CDR3 DNA: TGTGCCAGCAGCTCTTCTAGAGATACGCAGTATTTT.

This chain joins TRBV15 and TRBJ1-4, with no clear D. From germline, CDR1 is LNHNV and CDR2 YYDKDF (reference sequence). Between the trimmed V and J ends, which lost 3 bases and 7 bases, there was a span of 12 bases. This CDR3 region has 14 residues. CDR3 DNA: TGTGCCACCAGCAGGCCTGAGTCGAGTGAAAAACTGTTTTTT. Its translation is CATSRPESSEKLFF.

This clone was detected only a few times. The chain combines TRBV24-1 with TRBJ2-1, with a weak D call TRBD1 (6 bases). Trimming pared 3 bases from V and 14 bases from J, leaving 25 bases between. The CDR3 is 16 amino acids. From germline, CDR1 is KGHDR and CDR2 SFDVKD. CDR3 sequence (DNA): TGTGCCACCAGTGATGCGGAAACAGGGTTATCGTCCGAAAAGTTCTTC. Protein sequence: CATSDAETGLSSEKFF.

The V call is TRBV5-8, the J call TRBJ1-1, with D possibly being TRBD1 (5 bases). Trimming took off 3 bases at V and 1 base at J, with 13 bases between the two ends. The CDR3 is made up of 15 amino acids. The germline CDR1 and CDR2 sequences are SGHTS and YDEGEE. The CDR3 loop is CASSWIGAENTEAFF. DNA of the CDR3: TGTGCCAGCAGCTGGATTGGGGCCGAGAACACTGAAGCTTTCTTT.

CDR3 bases: TGTGCCAGCAGCAACGTCGGAGCAACTTTCTCCTACGAGCAGTACTTC. Protein sequence: CASSNVGATFSYEQYF. J is TRBJ2-7 and V is TRBV21-1; the tabulated D call, TRBD2, remains unverified against the DNA. TRBV21-1 is noted as a pseudogene. The CDR3 is 16 amino acids.

CDR3 amino acids: CASSWTGGVSTDTQYF. In DNA form, the CDR3 reads TGTGCCAGCAGTTGGACAGGGGGCGTTAGCACAGATACGCAGTATTTT. V usage is TRBV5-4 and J usage is TRBJ2-3; the match to TRBD1 covers 11 bases. With 5 bases clipped from V and 0 bases from J, the junction kept 5 bases outside the gene matches. Germline CDR1 and CDR2: SGHNT and YYREEE (reference sequence). The CDR3 is made up of 16 amino acids.

The chain uses TRBV4-2 and TRBJ2-3, with TRBD2 identical over 7 bases. V trimming: 6 bases; J trimming: 3 bases; junction bases outside the gene matches: 18. Germline values: CDR1 LGHNA, CDR2 YNFKEQ. The CDR3 runs 18 residues. CDR3 amino acids: CASSRDNAPREPTDTQYF. CDR3 bases: TGTGCCAGCAGTCGTGATAACGCCCCGCGGGAGCCGACAGATACGCAGTATTTT.

V usage is TRBV3-1 (or the pseudogene TRBV3-2) and J usage is TRBJ1-2, with TRBD1 matching 8 bases. Unmatched junction bases numbered 7, after V lost 6 bases and J lost 4 bases. The germline gives CDR1 LGHDT, CDR2 YNNKEL (reference sequence). The CDR3 sequence is 14 residues long. The CDR3 coding sequence is TGTGCCAGCAGTAGGACAGGGCGTGTCTATGGCTACACCTTC. Translation gives CASSRTGRVYGYTF.

The chain joins TRBV28 to TRBJ2-5, with a tentative D call TRBD2 (6 bases). This CDR3 is built from 13 residues. Germline V gene data show CDR1 as MDHEN and CDR2 as SYDVKM. V was clipped by 8 bases and J by 0 bases, with 10 bases between them. CDR3 protein: CASGRLNQETQYF. The CDR3 region has the DNA TGTGCCAGCGGGAGGCTTAACCAAGAGACCCAGTACTTC.

This sequence joins TRBV13 and TRBJ1-6; 12 bases align to TRBD1. With 5 bases clipped from V and 13 bases from J, the junction kept 12 bases outside the gene matches. Germline CDR1 and CDR2: PRHDT and FYEKMQ (reference sequence). The CDR3 sequence is 16 residues long. The CDR3 DNA sequence: TGTGCCAGCAGCCGCGGGGGACAGGGGGCCCGGGGGCCCCTCCACTTT. This gives the protein CASSRGGQGARGPLHF.

This sequence joins TRBV24-1 and TRBJ2-7; possibly TRBD1 for D (6 bases). The germline V and J ends were trimmed by 3 bases and 2 bases, with 13 bases remaining between them. Germline V gene data show CDR1 as KGHDR and CDR2 as SFDVKD. The CDR3 spans 15 residues. CDR3 in DNA: TGTGCCACCAGTGATAAACAGGGTTCCACCTACGAGCAGTACTTC. Translation gives CATSDKQGSTYEQYF.

The V call is TRBV2, the J call TRBJ1-2; tentative D call: TRBD1 (5 bases). The germline CDR1 and CDR2 sequences are SNHLY and FYNNEI. The germline V and J ends were trimmed by 7 bases and 2 bases, with 14 bases remaining between them. This CDR3 comprises 14 residues. CDR3 loop: CASNAWDSNYGYTF. CDR3 DNA: TGTGCCAGCAACGCCTGGGACTCAAACTATGGCTACACCTTC.

This clone is a singleton in its sample. The chain uses TRBV6-5 and TRBJ2-5; the match to TRBD2 covers 11 bases. The CDR3 covers 14 residues. J lost 3 bases, V lost 6 bases, and 3 bases had no gene match. Germline V lookup: CDR1 MNHEY, CDR2 SVGAGI. CDR3 sequence reads: CASRKGLAEETQYF. CDR3 DNA: TGTGCCAGCAGGAAGGGACTAGCGGAAGAGACCCAGTACTTC.

The chain is built from TRBV28 and TRBJ2-7, with D possibly being TRBD1 (6 bases). This CDR3 is built from 13 residues. The V and J ends lost 5 bases and 3 bases respectively, with 11 bases between them. Germline CDR1 and CDR2: MDHEN and SYDVKM. CDR3 DNA sequence: TGTGCCAGCAGTCTCCCCAGGGGCTACGAGCAGTACTTC. Translating it yields CASSLPRGYEQYF.

This clone was seen many times. The rearrangement joins TRBV5-1 to TRBJ1-2, with D possibly matching TRBD1 (6 bases). CDR1 is SGHRS and CDR2 is YFSETQ in the germline V gene. The germline V and J ends were trimmed by 5 bases and 6 bases, with 11 bases remaining between them. CDR3 length: 12 amino acids. The CDR3 region is CASSWDTHGYTF. In nucleotides, the CDR3 is TGCGCCAGCAGTTGGGACACCCATGGCTACACCTTC. The entire variable domain, with the rest obtained from reference TRBV5-1 and TRBJ1-2, is as follows: KAGVTQTPRYLIKTRGQQVTLSCSPISGHRSVSWYQQTPGQGLQFLFEYFSETQRNKGNFPGRFSGRQFSNSRSEMNVSTLELGDSALYLCASSWDTHGYTFGSGTRLTVV.

The rearrangement links TRBV7-8 to TRBJ1-2; D call uncertain. Germline values: CDR1 SGHVS, CDR2 FQNEAQ. The CDR3 contains 13 residues. The V and J ends lost 5 bases and 5 bases respectively, with 12 bases between them. The CDR3 coding sequence is TGTGCCAGCAGCCCCGGAGAGTGGTATGGCTACACCTTC. Translated, it gives CASSPGEWYGYTF. Full variable domain (missing parts from reference TRBV7-8 and TRBJ1-2): GAGVSQSPRYKVAKRGQDVALRCDPISGHVSLFWYQQALGQGPEFLTYFQNEAQLDKSGLPSDRFFAERPEGSVSTLKIQRTQQEDSAVYLCASSPGEWYGYTFGSGTRLTVV.

A single count supports this clone. The chain is built from TRBV9 and TRBJ1-6, with no clear D. This CDR3 comprises 13 residues. V lost 0 bases and J 10 bases, leaving 8 bases between the germline ends. Germline loops: CDR1 SGDLS, CDR2 YYNGEE. Here the CDR3 DNA reads TGTGCCAGCAGCGTAGAGGAGGAATCACCCCTCCACTTT. This sequence encodes CASSVEEESPLHF.

J is TRBJ2-1 and V is TRBV11-1, with a tentative D call TRBD1 (6 bases). The V and J ends lost 3 bases and 5 bases respectively, with 17 bases between them. This CDR3 has 16 amino acids. Germline V gives CDR1 SGHAT, CDR2 FQDESV (reference sequence). The CDR3 loop is CASSFPIRQDDNEQFF. The CDR3 DNA reads TGTGCCAGCAGCTTCCCTATTCGACAGGACGACAATGAGCAGTTCTTC.

V gene TRBV10-3 combines with J gene TRBJ2-7; TRBD2 aligns across 10 bases. This CDR3 is built from 14 residues. Looked up from germline, CDR1 is ENHRY and CDR2 is SYGVKD. V lost 3 bases and J lost 5; bases outside the gene matches: 4. CDR3 in amino acids: CAISERAGGNEQYF. The CDR3 DNA sequence: TGTGCCATCAGTGAACGAGCGGGAGGGAACGAGCAGTACTTC.

In this sample, this clone turned up a few times. V and J are TRBV7-2 and TRBJ2-3; possibly TRBD1 for D (6 bases). The CDR3 is made up of 12 amino acids. The V end was cut by 6 bases, the J end by 15 bases, with 19 bases between. The germline gives CDR1 SGHTA, CDR2 FQGNSA. The CDR3 DNA sequence: TGTGCCAGCAGAACTACCCAGAGGGGGAAATATTTT. Protein: CASRTTQRGKYF. The whole variable domain, filled in from reference TRBV7-2 and TRBJ2-3, reads GAGVSQSPSNKVTEKGKDVELRCDPISGHTALYWYRQSLGQGLEFLIYFQGNSAPDKSGLPSDRFSAERTGGSVSTLTIQRTQQEDSAVYLCASRTTQRGKYFGPGTRLTVL.

The J gene is TRBJ2-1, the V gene TRBV15; D is undetermined. V was pared by 5 bases and J by 8 bases, with 7 bases between. The V gene's germline CDR1 is LNHNV and CDR2 YYDKDF (reference sequence). The CDR3 has 11 residues. Written as DNA, the CDR3 is TGTGCCACCAGCGACCAGGATGAGCAGTTCTTC. Its translation is CATSDQDEQFF.

The V call is TRBV11-2, the J call TRBJ2-5; 7 positions match TRBD2. From germline, CDR1 is SGHAT and CDR2 FQNNGV. V lost 6 bases, J lost 1 base, and 5 bases stayed unmatched. The CDR3 sequence is 14 residues long. The CDR3 protein is CASSLGGSQETQYF. The DNA of the CDR3 is TGTGCCAGCAGTTTGGGGGGGTCCCAAGAGACCCAGTACTTC.